The clone carrying this T cell receptor (beta chain) showed up just a few times. Its antigen is unknown. Gene names and germline refer to mouse. The read falls 1 residue short of the CDR3 end, and the missing part is taken from the germline J gene. The sample originates from a study of tissue T cells after allogeneic stem cell transplantation. Data came from immunoSEQ multiplex PCR; TCRdb stores just in-frame clones and leaves some out. The sample contains thousands of clones, around 34% of which appear only once. General study results and limits: Few T cell clones were shared across patients, but motif clusters showed tissue-specific shared signatures.

The CDR3 spans 16 residues. Germline CDR1 MNHDT, CDR2 YYDKIL. The trim removed 3 bases at V and 2 bases at J, leaving 2 bases unmatched. The time point was: mouse harvest day 14 after allogeneic transplant. The graft held 10^6 splenic CD5+ T cells and 10^7 T-cell-depleted bone marrow cells. This mouse GVHD model was MHC-mismatched B6 to BALB/c, profiled day 7 or 14. Material: skin. The gene calls are TRBV17 and TRBJ2-4; 13 positions match TRBD2. This sequence was found in a female BALB/c mouse given C57BL/6 T cells with graft-versus-host disease after an allogeneic hematopoietic cell transplant. The covered CDR3 bases are TGTGCTAGCAGTAGGGGACTGGGGGGGGATCAAAACACCTTGTAC. Translated, it gives CASSRGLGGDQNTLY. The whole CDR3 region reads CASSRGLGGDQNTLYF.